The source of this TCR beta chain is a study of blood T cell repertoires in COVID-19. Study-level background: Sites in the United States, Italy and Spain provided acute and convalescent COVID-19 samples. PBMCs, B-cell-depleted T cells, or T cells provided the cDNA or gDNA that made up the material.

The CDR3 length is 14 residues. Germline V gives CDR1 SNHLY, CDR2 FYNNEI. Trimming pared 7 bases from V and 2 bases from J, leaving 12 bases between. In the authors' workflow: Amplified reference gene primers provided the basis for estimating nucleated cell counts. Assay: immunoSEQ multiplex PCR; the TCRdb copy retains only in-frame clones and omits some. V and J calls and clone size are those listed in that table; D and trimming were worked out from the DNA. The sample records tens of thousands of clones, about 80% being singletons. This clonotype was obtained from a human donor in a cohort sampled during active COVID-19. The sequenced material came from peripheral blood. This sequence joins TRBV2 and TRBJ1-5, with D possibly TRBD1 on 6 matching bases. The CDR3 sequence: CASKQGGGNQPQHF. As DNA, the CDR3 is TGTGCCAGCAAACAGGGAGGGGGCAATCAGCCCCAGCATTTT.